One and the same sample provided the 24 T cell receptor beta chains below, sequenced in a study of blood T cell repertoires in COVID-19. TCRdb keeps only in-frame clones here, not all; method: immunoSEQ multiplex PCR. The top ten clones hold approximately 25% of a sample with approximately 89,000 clones, under 85% of them seen once. The material sequenced was peripheral blood. These receptors originate from a man aged 70-80 years with acute or convalescent COVID-19.

The gene calls are TRBV3-1 (or the pseudogene TRBV3-2) and TRBJ1-4; no firm D call. Trimming pared 1 base from V and 5 bases from J, leaving 11 bases between. This CDR3 is built from 15 residues. Germline CDR1 reads LGHDT; CDR2 reads YNNKEL (reference sequence). CDR3 DNA sequence: TGTGCCAGCAGCCAAGGGGGAGACTTAAATGAAAAACTGTTTTTT. This encodes CASSQGGDLNEKLFF.

This chain joins TRBV10-3 and TRBJ1-1; weak D call: TRBD1 (5 bases). The CDR3 is 14 amino acids. Deletions cut 5 bases from V and 2 bases from J, with 12 bases between. Germline V gives CDR1 ENHRY, CDR2 SYGVKD. This CDR3 reads CAISHGGENTEAFF. CDR3 DNA sequence: TGTGCCATCAGTCACGGAGGGGAAAACACTGAAGCTTTCTTT.

The chain has TRBV15 and TRBJ1-2; D is ambiguous. Trimming pared 6 bases from V and 1 base from J, leaving 12 bases between. CDR3 length: 14 residues. The germline CDR1 and CDR2 sequences are LNHNV and YYDKDF (reference sequence). The CDR3 DNA sequence: TGTGCCACCAGTCTAGACCGGCTTAACTATGGCTACACCTTC. This sequence encodes CATSLDRLNYGYTF.

V usage is TRBV6-1 and J usage is TRBJ1-1, with 11 bases aligning to TRBD1. Germline loops: CDR1 MNHNS, CDR2 SASEGT. V lost 2 bases, J lost 4 bases, and 9 bases stayed unmatched. The CDR3 extends over 17 amino acids. In nucleotides, the CDR3 is TGTGCCAGCAGTGAACGGGGTTTGGGGACAGGGGGCACTGAAGCTTTCTTT. Its protein product is CASSERGLGTGGTEAFF.

The rearrangement links TRBV2 to TRBJ2-5; 10 bases fit TRBD2. V was pared by 8 bases and J by 3 bases, with 9 bases of the junction left unmatched. In germline, CDR1 is SNHLY, CDR2 FYNNEI. The CDR3 is made up of 15 amino acids. This CDR3 is CASLKREGAKETQYF. In nucleotides, the CDR3 is TGTGCCAGCCTGAAGCGGGAGGGGGCCAAAGAGACCCAGTACTTC.

This chain connects TRBV6-2 or TRBV6-3 to TRBJ2-6, with D uncertain. This CDR3 has 16 residues. V was cut by 5 bases and J by 2 bases, with 13 bases left in between. CDR1 and CDR2 from the germline V gene are MNHEY and SVGEGT. For the CDR3, the DNA is TGTGCCAGCAGTCCCAATCGGGTGGCTGGGGCCAACGTCCTGACTTTC. Translation gives CASSPNRVAGANVLTF.

The rearrangement uses TRBV7-9 and TRBJ1-1; D remains unclear. V was pared by 6 bases and J by 3 bases, with 11 bases between. This CDR3 spans 13 amino acids. In germline, CDR1 is SEHNR, CDR2 FQNEAQ (reference sequence). Written as DNA, the CDR3 is TGTGCCAGCAGTCTGGACTGGGACACTGAAGCTTTCTTT. It encodes CASSLDWDTEAFF.

The chain is built from TRBV11-3 and TRBJ2-3; 15 bases are shared with TRBD2. Germline trimming cut 5 bases from V and 9 bases from J; bases unmatched to any gene: 6. This CDR3 is 15 amino acids long. Per germline, CDR1 SGHNT and CDR2 YENEEA. Here the CDR3 reads CASSPAGLAGGTQYF. Written as DNA, the CDR3 is TGTGCCAGCAGCCCCGCCGGACTAGCGGGAGGGACGCAGTATTTT.

J is TRBJ2-2 and V is TRBV5-1; 7 bases agree with TRBD2. Germline V CDR1 and CDR2: SGHRS, YFSETQ. Unmatched junction bases numbered 9, after V lost 6 bases and J lost 7 bases. CDR3 size: 14 residues. CDR3 region: CASTPSTGGGELFF. The DNA of the CDR3 is TGCGCCAGCACCCCGTCGACGGGGGGCGGGGAGCTGTTTTTT.

J is TRBJ2-7 and V is TRBV6-5, with 12 bases matching TRBD1. Losses at the gene ends were 11 bases for V and 4 bases for J; bases not matched to a gene: 6. This CDR3 spans 13 amino acids. Germline CDR1 MNHEY, CDR2 SVGAGI. Written as DNA, the CDR3 is TGTGCCGCCGGGACAGGGGGCCGGTACGAGCAGTACTTC. Protein sequence: CAAGTGGRYEQYF.

This rearrangement joins TRBV16 to TRBJ2-7; tentative D call: TRBD2 (5 bases). Germline CDR1 reads KGHSY; CDR2 reads FQNENV. The CDR3 is made up of 15 amino acids. V lost 3 bases, J lost 1 base, and 13 bases lay in between. The CDR3 region has the DNA TGTGCCAGCAGCCAGTCGGGAAGCTTATCCTACGAGCAGTACTTC. It is translated as CASSQSGSLSYEQYF.

The V gene is TRBV11-2, the J gene TRBJ2-1, with D possibly being TRBD1 (6 bases). CDR1 and CDR2 (germline): SGHAT, FQNNGV. CDR3 length: 16 residues. Trimming took 2 bases from V and 6 from J, leaving 17 bases between them. The CDR3 loop reads CASSLQGLGATNEQFF. The CDR3 nucleotides read TGTGCCAGCAGCTTACAGGGGTTGGGGGCCACCAATGAGCAGTTCTTC.

The chain links TRBV12-3 or TRBV12-4 to TRBJ2-5; no reliable D call. V lost 3 bases and J 5 bases, leaving 10 bases between the germline ends. This CDR3 has 13 residues. The chain's CDR3 is CASSFNSGETQYF. CDR3 sequence (DNA): TGTGCCAGCAGTTTTAACAGTGGGGAGACCCAGTACTTC.

CDR3 in DNA: TGTGCCAGCAGCCAAGAACCAGATAACTATGGCTACACCTTC. Protein sequence: CASSQEPDNYGYTF. V gene TRBV3-1 (or the pseudogene TRBV3-2) combines with J gene TRBJ1-2; D not resolved. Germline CDR1 reads LGHDT; CDR2 reads YNNKEL (reference sequence). Trimming stripped 0 bases from V and 1 base from J, with 6 bases between. CDR3 length equals 14 residues.

The chain links TRBV6-5 to TRBJ2-2; TRBD2 might be the D (7 bases). This CDR3 contains 12 residues. V dropped 7 bases and J dropped 7 bases, with 10 bases sitting between them. Per the germline V gene, CDR1 is MNHEY and CDR2 is SVGAGI. This CDR3 is CASKRGGGELFF. CDR3 nucleotides: TGTGCCAGCAAAAGGGGGGGCGGGGAGCTGTTTTTT.

This clone showed up just a few times. This sequence joins TRBV24-1 and TRBJ2-2, with D possibly being TRBD2 (6 bases). Per the germline V gene, CDR1 is KGHDR and CDR2 is SFDVKD. CDR3 length: 16 residues. The V end lost 5 bases, the J end lost 2 bases, and 14 bases lay between the germline ends. The CDR3 here is CATSGVASDNTGELFF. The CDR3 nucleotides are TGTGCCACCAGTGGGGTTGCTAGCGATAACACCGGGGAGCTGTTTTTT.

The chain carries TRBV3-1 (or the pseudogene TRBV3-2) and TRBJ1-1; TRBD1 agrees at 7 bases. CDR3 size: 15 residues. Germline values: CDR1 LGHDT, CDR2 YNNKEL (reference sequence). V dropped 3 bases and J dropped 1; count of bases not matched to a gene: 5. The CDR3: CASSQRDSENTEAFF. In DNA form, the CDR3 reads TGTGCCAGCAGCCAGAGGGACAGCGAGAACACTGAAGCTTTCTTT.

The genes are TRBV5-4 and TRBJ2-7; TRBD2 matches 9 bases. Losses at the gene ends were 7 bases for V and 3 bases for J; bases not matched to a gene: 8. The length of the CDR3 is 14 residues. In germline, CDR1 is SGHNT, CDR2 YYREEE (reference sequence). The CDR3 DNA reads as TGTGCCAGCGCTCCCGGGACTAGCTACTACGAGCAGTACTTC. Its protein is CASAPGTSYYEQYF.

This CDR3 is CATSRDRQGNEKLFF. The CDR3 DNA reads TGTGCCACCAGCAGAGACAGACAGGGGAATGAAAAACTGTTTTTT. The chain joins TRBV15 to TRBJ1-4; 8 nucleotides agree with TRBD1. CDR3 length: 15 residues. Germline assignment: CDR1 LNHNV and CDR2 YYDKDF (reference sequence). J lost 5 bases, V lost 0 bases, and 2 bases had no gene match.

The chain has TRBV4-1 and TRBJ2-1, with TRBD2 identical over 13 bases. This CDR3 spans 17 amino acids. CDR1 is MGHRA and CDR2 is YSYEKL in the germline V gene. Unmatched junction bases numbered 8, after V lost 2 bases and J lost 7 bases. The CDR3 here is CASSQRPLAGGKNEQFF. The CDR3 DNA sequence: TGCGCCAGCAGCCAACGCCCACTAGCGGGAGGGAAGAATGAGCAGTTCTTC.

CDR3 region: CASSGQSNTEAFF. In nucleotides, the CDR3 is TGTGCCAGCTCGGGACAGTCCAACACTGAAGCTTTCTTT. The J gene is TRBJ1-1, the V gene TRBV18; 7 bases agree with TRBD1. V lost 6 bases and J lost 2; bases outside the gene matches: 3. Germline V gene sequence: CDR1 KGHSH, CDR2 LQKENI. The CDR3 covers 13 residues. Together with reference TRBV18 and TRBJ1-1, the CDR3 gives the full variable domain: NAGVMQNPRHLVRRRGQEARLRCSPMKGHSHVYWYRQLPEEGLKFMVYLQKENIIDESGMPKERFSAEFPKEGPSILRIQQVVRGDSAAYFCASSGQSNTEAFFGQGTRLTVV.

This chain joins TRBV10-2 and TRBJ2-7; TRBD1 might be the D (6 bases). Germline CDR1 WSHSY, CDR2 SAAADI. The CDR3 length is 14 residues. The V end was cut by 8 bases, the J end by 3 bases, with 17 bases between. The CDR3 here is CASCRDTNLYEQYF. CDR3 in DNA: TGCGCCAGCTGCCGGGACACCAACCTCTACGAGCAGTACTTC.

The chain has TRBV11-2 and TRBJ2-7, with 7 bases lining up with TRBD1. Trimming took 1 base from V and 2 from J; bases not matched to a gene: 5. This CDR3 spans 15 amino acids. Germline CDR1 and CDR2: SGHAT and FQNNGV. The CDR3 DNA is TGTGCCAGCAGCTTAGCGGGACAGAATGCCTACGAGCAGTACTTC. Translated, it gives CASSLAGQNAYEQYF.

This clone appeared a single time. The gene calls are TRBV5-4 and TRBJ2-1; 7 positions agree with TRBD1. With 0 bases clipped from V and 0 bases from J, the junction kept 0 bases outside the gene matches. The CDR3 sequence is 15 residues long. Germline CDR1 reads SGHNT; CDR2 reads YYREEE (reference sequence). The CDR3 region is CASSLGQGSYNEQFF. CDR3 DNA: TGTGCCAGCAGCTTGGGACAGGGCTCCTACAATGAGCAGTTCTTC.